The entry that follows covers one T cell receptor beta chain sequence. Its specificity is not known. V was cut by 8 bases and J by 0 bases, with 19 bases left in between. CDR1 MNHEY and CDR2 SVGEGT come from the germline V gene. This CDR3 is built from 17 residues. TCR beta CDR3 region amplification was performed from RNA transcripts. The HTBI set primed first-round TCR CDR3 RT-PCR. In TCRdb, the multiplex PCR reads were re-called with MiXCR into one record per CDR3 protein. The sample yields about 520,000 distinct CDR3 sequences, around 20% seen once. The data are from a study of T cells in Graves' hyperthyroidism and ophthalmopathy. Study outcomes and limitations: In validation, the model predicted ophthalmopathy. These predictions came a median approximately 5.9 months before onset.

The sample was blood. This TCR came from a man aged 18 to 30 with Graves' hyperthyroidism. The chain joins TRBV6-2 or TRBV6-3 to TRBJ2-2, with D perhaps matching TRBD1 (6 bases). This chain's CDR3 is CASGFLTGTTNTGELFF. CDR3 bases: TGTGCCAGCGGATTTCTAACCGGGACAACGAACACCGGGGAGCTGTTTTTT.